These 9 T cell receptor beta chains were sequenced from one sample in a study of T-cell memory formation after mild COVID-19. From the 5' RACE reads, TCRdb called clonotypes with MiXCR, one entry per CDR3 protein. The sample records 350,000 to 400,000 distinct CDR3 sequences, 13% to 15% being singletons. Material for sequencing was PBMCs or a T cell subset sorted from them (not recorded which). These receptors were collected from a man younger than 35 who had mild COVID-19 (a few samples of this study predate the infection). Cell type and time point are not known.

The rearrangement links TRBV9 to TRBJ1-1; D is ambiguous. The germline V gene encodes CDR1 SGDLS and CDR2 YYNGEE. Trimming shortened V by 1 base and J by 1 base, and 8 bases separated the two germline ends. The CDR3 has 14 residues. CDR3 protein: CASSVTAENTEAFF. The CDR3 coding sequence is TGTGCCAGCAGCGTAACAGCAGAGAACACTGAAGCTTTCTTT.

As regards this clonotype: A much larger clone differs by one base, so this may be a read error. The genes are TRBV7-9 and TRBJ2-4; no clear D gene. The CDR3 contains 18 residues. Germline CDR1 SEHNR, CDR2 FQNEAQ (reference sequence). As DNA, the CDR3 is TGTGCCAGCAGCGTCGAAGTACGGTCTCGCCCGCGTAAAAACATTGAGTACTTC. Translating gives CASSVEVRSRPRKNIEYF.

For this clonotype: At one end, the junction sequence differs from germline, possibly due to a read error. The V call is TRBV5-1, the J call TRBJ2-5, with a tentative D call TRBD1 (5 bases). Germline CDR1 and CDR2: SGHRS and YFSETQ. This CDR3 is 13 amino acids long. The CDR3 bases are TGTGCCAGCAGCTTAGGGGCCCAAGAGACCCAGTACTTC. This gives the protein CASSLGAQETQYF.

This clonotype was picked up one time. The V gene is TRBV20-1, the J gene TRBJ2-5; TRBD2 matches 10 bases. CDR1 and CDR2 (germline): DFQATT, SNEGSKA (reference sequence). This CDR3 is 15 amino acids long. The J segment lost 4 bases and the V segment lost 6 bases, leaving 11 bases of the junction unmatched. CDR3 amino acids: CSAGRASGGGETQYF. For the CDR3, the DNA is TGCAGTGCAGGTCGCGCTAGCGGGGGAGGAGAGACCCAGTACTTC.

The genes are TRBV15 and TRBJ2-2; 8 bases map to TRBD2. V was pared by 1 base and J by 1 base, with 2 bases of the junction left unmatched. The CDR3 loop spans 16 amino acids. CDR1 and CDR2 (germline): LNHNV, YYDKDF (reference sequence). The chain's CDR3 is CATSRGAGENTGELFF. Here the CDR3 DNA reads TGTGCCACCAGCAGAGGAGCGGGAGAGAACACCGGGGAGCTGTTTTTT.

This clonotype has just a few counts. The V and J genes are TRBV15 and TRBJ2-6; 7 nucleotides agree with TRBD1. CDR1 and CDR2 from the germline V gene are LNHNV and YYDKDF (reference sequence). The CDR3 sequence is 18 residues long. V lost 0 bases to trimming and J lost 0 bases; unmatched junction nucleotides: 5. CDR3 sequence reads: CATSREWTGLSGANVLTF. CDR3 DNA: TGTGCCACCAGCAGAGAATGGACAGGTCTCTCTGGGGCCAACGTCCTGACTTTC.

This clonotype appeared a few times. This chain uses TRBV7-9 with TRBJ2-7, with D perhaps TRBD1 (6 bases). Trimming pared 2 bases from V and 4 bases from J, leaving 12 bases between. Germline V gene data show CDR1 as SEHNR and CDR2 as FQNEAQ (reference sequence). CDR3 length: 14 amino acids. In DNA form, the CDR3 reads TGTGCCAGCAGCTTAACCAGGGGCGCGTACGAGCAGTACGTC. This translates into CASSLTRGAYEQYV.

J is TRBJ2-1 and V is TRBV12-3 or TRBV12-4, with TRBD2 matching 8 bases. V dropped 6 bases and J dropped 9; count of bases not matched to a gene: 10. CDR3 length: 14 amino acids. The CDR3 sequence is CASRRAGVRGEQFF. Here the CDR3 DNA reads TGTGCCAGCAGACGAGCGGGGGTGAGGGGTGAGCAGTTCTTC.

The chain combines TRBV12-3 or TRBV12-4 with TRBJ1-2; D call uncertain. V shed 1 base and J shed 4 bases, with 10 bases lying between them. There are 14 residues in the CDR3. CDR3 sequence (DNA): TGTGCCAGCAGTTTAGAGGGATTCGGCTATGGCTACACCTTC. This sequence encodes CASSLEGFGYGYTF.